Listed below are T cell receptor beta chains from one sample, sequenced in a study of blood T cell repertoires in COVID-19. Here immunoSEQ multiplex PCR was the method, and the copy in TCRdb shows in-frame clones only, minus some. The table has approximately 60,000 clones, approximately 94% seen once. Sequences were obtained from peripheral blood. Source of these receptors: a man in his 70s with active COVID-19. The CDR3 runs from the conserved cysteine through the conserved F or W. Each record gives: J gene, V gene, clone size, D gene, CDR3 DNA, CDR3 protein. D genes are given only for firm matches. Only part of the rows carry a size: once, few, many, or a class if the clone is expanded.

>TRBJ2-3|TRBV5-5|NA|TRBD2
TGTGCCAGCAGCCGACCGGGACTAGCGGGGCAAGATACGCAGTATTTT
CASSRPGLAGQDTQYF
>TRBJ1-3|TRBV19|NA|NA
TGTGCCAGTAGTAGTATAGCCTCTGGAAACACCATATATTTT
CASSSIASGNTIYF
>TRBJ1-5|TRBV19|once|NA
TGTGCCAGTAGTATAGCTGGGGGGCAGCCCCAGCATTTT
CASSIAGGQPQHF
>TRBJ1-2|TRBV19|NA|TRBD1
TGTGCCAGTAGTCCCTCGGACAGGGGATTAGCTAACTATGGCTACACCTTC
CASSPSDRGLANYGYTF
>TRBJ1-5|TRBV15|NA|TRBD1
TGTGCCACCAGCAGAGACCCCGGGGGTTTGACAGGGTTGCCCAATCAGCCCCAGCATTTT
CATSRDPGGLTGLPNQPQHF
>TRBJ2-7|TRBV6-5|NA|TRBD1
TGTGCCAGCAGTTCCAGCTCAACAGGGGGCCACGAGCAGTACTTC
CASSSSSTGGHEQYF
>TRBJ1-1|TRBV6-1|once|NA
TGTGCCAGCAGTGAAGCAGGGGGCACTGAAGCTTTCTTT
CASSEAGGTEAFF
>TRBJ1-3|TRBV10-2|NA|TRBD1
TGCGCCAGCAGTGACCTCCAAGACAGGGGGCGACCCTCTGGAAACACCATATATTTT
CASSDLQDRGRPSGNTIYF
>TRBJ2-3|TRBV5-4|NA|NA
TGTGCCAGCAGTCTGGGCGCGGGGGCGGAGGAGGATACGCAGTATTTT
CASSLGAGAEEDTQYF
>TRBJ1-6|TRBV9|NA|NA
TGTGCCAGCAGCGTAGGTGGGGGGAATAATTCACCCCTCCACTTT
CASSVGGGNNSPLHF
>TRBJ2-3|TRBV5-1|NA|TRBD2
TGCGCCAGCAGCCCCACTAGCGGGGGAGGCACAGATACGCAGTATTTT
CASSPTSGGGTDTQYF
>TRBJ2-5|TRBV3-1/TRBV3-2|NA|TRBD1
TGTGCCAGCAGAAACACCGGGACAGGGGGAGAGACCCAGTACTTC
CASRNTGTGGETQYF
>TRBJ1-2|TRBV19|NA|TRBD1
TGTGCCAGTAGAACACCGGGACAGGGGAATCTTCGTGGCTACACCTTC
CASRTPGQGNLRGYTF
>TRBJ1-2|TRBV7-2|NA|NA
TGTGCCAGCAGCTCAGCCCGAGTTTATGGCTACACCTTC
CASSSARVYGYTF
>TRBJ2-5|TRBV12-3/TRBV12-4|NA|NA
TGTGCCAGCAGCGTAACTGGAGAAGAGACCCAGTACTTC
CASSVTGEETQYF
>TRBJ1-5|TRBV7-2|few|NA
TGTGCCAGCAGCTCAGACTCGGGTGCTAATCAGCCCCAGCATTTT
CASSSDSGANQPQHF
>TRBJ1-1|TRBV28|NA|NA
TGTGCCAGCAGTTTAATTCGGTGGAGGGGCACTGAAGCTTTCTTT
CASSLIRWRGTEAFF
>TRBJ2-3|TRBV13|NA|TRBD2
TGTGCCAGCAGCCACTGGACTAGCGGGAATACAGATACGCAGTATTTT
CASSHWTSGNTDTQYF
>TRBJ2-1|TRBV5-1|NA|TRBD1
TGCGCCAGCAGCTTGGGACAGGGGGCGGATGAGCAGTTCTTC
CASSLGQGADEQFF
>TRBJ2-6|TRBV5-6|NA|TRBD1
TGTGCCAGCAGCAAAGGACAGGGTAGTGGGGCCAACGTCCTGACTTTC
CASSKGQGSGANVLTF
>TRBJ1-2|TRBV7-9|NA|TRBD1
TGTGCCAGCAGCCCTGATACAGGGGGCATTTCGGATGGCTATGGCTACACCTTC
CASSPDTGGISDGYGYTF
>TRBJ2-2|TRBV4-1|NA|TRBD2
TGCGCCAGCAGCCAGGGACTAGCTGGCACCGGGGAGCTGTTTTTT
CASSQGLAGTGELFF
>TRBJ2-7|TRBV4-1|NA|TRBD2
TGCGCCAGCAGCCGAGCGACTAGCGGGGCATCTCCCTACGAGCAGTACTTC
CASSRATSGASPYEQYF
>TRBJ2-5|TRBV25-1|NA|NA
TGTGCCAGCAGTGCTCCCCTCGGGGGGCTGGAGACCCAGTACTTC
CASSAPLGGLETQYF
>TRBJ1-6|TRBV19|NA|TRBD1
TGTGCCAGTCGGACAGGGGAGTTTTCCTATAATTCACCCCTCCACTTT
CASRTGEFSYNSPLHF
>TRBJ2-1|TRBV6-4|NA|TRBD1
TGTGCCAGCAGTGTACAGGGGGCATCCAATGAGCAGTTCTTC
CASSVQGASNEQFF
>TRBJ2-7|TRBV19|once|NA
TGTGCCAGTAGTCTTCAGGGGGGCTACGAGCAGTACTTC
CASSLQGGYEQYF
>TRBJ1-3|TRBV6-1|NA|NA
TGTGCCAGCAGTGAATCTTCTTACGGGGGGGCTGGAAACACCATATATTTT
CASSESSYGGAGNTIYF
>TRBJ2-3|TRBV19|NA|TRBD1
TGTGCCAGTGGTTTTACCGGGACAGCAAACACAGATACGCAGTATTTT
CASGFTGTANTDTQYF
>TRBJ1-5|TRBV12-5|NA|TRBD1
TGTGCTAGTGGTTTAGACAGGGGGAGGAATCAGCCCCAGCATTTT
CASGLDRGRNQPQHF
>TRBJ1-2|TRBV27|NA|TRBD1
TGTGCCAGCAGGCCCTCCCAGGGGACAGGGAATTTCTATGGCTACACCTTC
CASRPSQGTGNFYGYTF
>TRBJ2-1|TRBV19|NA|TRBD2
TGTGCCAGTAGTACCCGGGGGCTAGCGGGGGCAAATGAGCAGTTCTTC
CASSTRGLAGANEQFF
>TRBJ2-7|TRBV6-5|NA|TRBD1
TGTGCCAGTATCGGGGACAGGGTCCACGAGCAGTACTTC
CASIGDRVHEQYF
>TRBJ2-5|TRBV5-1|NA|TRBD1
TGCGCCAGCAGCAGAAAGACAGGGGGCCAGGGTGAGACCCAGTACTTC
CASSRKTGGQGETQYF
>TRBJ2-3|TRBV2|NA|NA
TGTGCCAGCATCATCCGGGGGGCAAGCACAGATACGCAGTATTTT
CASIIRGASTDTQYF
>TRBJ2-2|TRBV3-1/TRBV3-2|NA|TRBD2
TGTGCCAGCAGCCAAGAACGCGGGGGGATCAGCACCGGGGAGCTGTTTTTT
CASSQERGGISTGELFF
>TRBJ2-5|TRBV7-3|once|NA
TGTGCCAGCAGCATAGGGGCAGGGTGGGAGACCCAGTACTTC
CASSIGAGWETQYF